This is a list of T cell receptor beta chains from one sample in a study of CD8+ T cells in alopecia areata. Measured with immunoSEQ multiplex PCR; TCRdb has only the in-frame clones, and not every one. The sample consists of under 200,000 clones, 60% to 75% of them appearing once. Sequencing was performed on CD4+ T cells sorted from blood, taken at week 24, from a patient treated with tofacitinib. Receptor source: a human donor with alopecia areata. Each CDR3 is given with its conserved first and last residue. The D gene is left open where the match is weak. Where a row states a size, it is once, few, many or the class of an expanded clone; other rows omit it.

TGTGCCAGCAGTGAAGTAGTGGGGCACAACACCGGGGAGCTGTTTTTT | CASSEVVGHNTGELFF | NA | TRBV25-1 | NA | TRBJ2-2
TGTGCCAGCAGCCAAGAAACAGGGGACAAGAACATTCAGTACTTC | CASSQETGDKNIQYF | NA | TRBV4-2 | TRBD1 | TRBJ2-4
TGTGCCACCAGCAGAGATCCAGCGGGGGGAGGGACAGATACGCAGTATTTT | CATSRDPAGGGTDTQYF | NA | TRBV15 | TRBD2 | TRBJ2-3
TGCGCCAGCAGCTTACTTGAGAACACTGAAGCTTTCTTT | CASSLLENTEAFF | once | TRBV5-1 | NA | TRBJ1-1
TGTGCCAGCAGTCCAAATACAGGTGGGGGTACTGAAGCTTTCTTT | CASSPNTGGGTEAFF | NA | TRBV6-5 | NA | TRBJ1-1
TGTGCCAGCGGCCGGGACAGGGACCTTCCTTTCTTT | CASGRDRDLPFF | NA | TRBV2 | TRBD1 | TRBJ1-1
TGCAGCGCTTGGACAGACGTTTTACACGAGCAGTACTTC | CSAWTDVLHEQYF | NA | TRBV29-1 | NA | TRBJ2-7
TGCAGCGTCAGGACAGGGCCTGAAGCTTTCTTT | CSVRTGPEAFF | NA | TRBV29-1 | TRBD1 | TRBJ1-1
TGTGCCTGGGTGCGGCAGGGGTCCTACGAGCAGTACTTC | CAWVRQGSYEQYF | NA | TRBV30 | NA | TRBJ2-7
TGTGCCAGCAGTCCAAACCGACAGGGGCCCTATGGCTACACCTTC | CASSPNRQGPYGYTF | NA | TRBV27 | TRBD1 | TRBJ1-2
TGTGCCAGCAGCCAAGATCGGGGGTGGAACTATGGCTACACCTTC | CASSQDRGWNYGYTF | NA | TRBV4-2 | NA | TRBJ1-2
TGTGCCTGGAGCCCACTAGGGGAGACCCAGTACTTC | CAWSPLGETQYF | NA | TRBV30 | NA | TRBJ2-5
TGTGCCAGCAGCCAAGATACCCTGGGGTGGAACTATGGCTACACCTTC | CASSQDTLGWNYGYTF | few | TRBV14 | NA | TRBJ1-2
TGCGCCAGCAGCCAAAGGACAGTCCGTGGCTACACCTTC | CASSQRTVRGYTF | NA | TRBV4-1 | NA | TRBJ1-2
TGCGCCAGCAGCCATAACTCCGGGACAGGGGATAAAAACCGTGAAGCTTTCTTT | CASSHNSGTGDKNREAFF | NA | TRBV5-1 | TRBD1 | TRBJ1-1
TGCAGCGTTACGAAGATCTCACAGGAGCAGTACTTC | CSVTKISQEQYF | many | TRBV29-1 | NA | TRBJ2-7
TGTGCTAGTGGTTTAGGGACGGTCACAGATACGCAGTATTTT | CASGLGTVTDTQYF | NA | TRBV12-5 | NA | TRBJ2-3
TGCAGTGCTAGCCACAATGAGCAGTTCTTC | CSASHNEQFF | NA | TRBV20-1 | NA | TRBJ2-1
TGCGCCAGCAGCCAAGGGAGCGGGGGGCGGCAAGAGACCCAGTACTTC | CASSQGSGGRQETQYF | NA | TRBV4-1 | TRBD2 | TRBJ2-5
TGTGCCAGCAGTTTAAAGGGCTACGAGCAGTACTTC | CASSLKGYEQYF | NA | TRBV28 | NA | TRBJ2-7
TGTGCCAGCAGTCACGCCGGGACAGATGAAGCTTTCTTT | CASSHAGTDEAFF | NA | TRBV27 | TRBD1 | TRBJ1-1
TGTGCCTGGAGTGTCAGACAGGGACCGTCTGGGGCCAACGTCCTGACTTTC | CAWSVRQGPSGANVLTF | NA | TRBV30 | TRBD1 | TRBJ2-6
TGTGCCAGCAGTTCCACCAGACTAGCGGGAAACGAGCAGTACTTC | CASSSTRLAGNEQYF | NA | TRBV6-6 | TRBD2 | TRBJ2-7
TGCAGCGTCGAATACCTACAGGGCTACAATGAGCAGTTCTTC | CSVEYLQGYNEQFF | NA | TRBV29-1 | NA | TRBJ2-1
TGTGCCAGCAGCGTAGACAATGGTTATCAGCCCCAGCATTTT | CASSVDNGYQPQHF | once | TRBV9 | NA | TRBJ1-5
TGCAGCGTTGGGGGGACAGGAGGGTATGGCTACACCTTC | CSVGGTGGYGYTF | NA | TRBV29-1 | TRBD1 | TRBJ1-2
TGCGCCAGCAGCGACAGGGGGAACACCGGGGAGCTGTTTTTT | CASSDRGNTGELFF | many | TRBV4-1 | TRBD1 | TRBJ2-2
TGCAGCGTCTTCGAACAGGGGATCGGGGCTGAAGCTTTCTTT | CSVFEQGIGAEAFF | NA | TRBV29-1 | TRBD1 | TRBJ1-1
TGTGCCAGCAGCACGGGACAGGGAGCTGTAAATGAGCAGTTCTTC | CASSTGQGAVNEQFF | few | TRBV6-6 | TRBD1 | TRBJ2-1
TGCGCCAGCAGCGCGGAGGTGGTTGGAGCCACAGAAGCTTTCTTT | CASSAEVVGATEAFF | NA | TRBV5-1 | NA | TRBJ1-1
TGTGCCTGGAGTCCGGGACCCACTGAAGCTTTCTTT | CAWSPGPTEAFF | once | TRBV30 | NA | TRBJ1-1
TGCGCCAGCAGCCTGCAAGAGACCCAGTACTTC | CASSLQETQYF | NA | TRBV5-1 | NA | TRBJ2-5
TGTGCCAGCAGCTTCCTGAGCTCCTACGAGCAGTACTTC | CASSFLSSYEQYF | NA | TRBV11-3 | NA | TRBJ2-7
TGTGCCTGGAGTGTGAGGGCCCGCGTCACTGAAGCTTTCTTT | CAWSVRARVTEAFF | NA | TRBV30 | NA | TRBJ1-1
TGTGCCAGCACACCGGGACAGGGGGACCACGGGGAGCTGTTTTTT | CASTPGQGDHGELFF | NA | TRBV4-2 | TRBD1 | TRBJ2-2
TGTGCCTGGAGTCCCAATAGCAATCAGCCCCAGCATTTT | CAWSPNSNQPQHF | NA | TRBV30 | NA | TRBJ1-5
TGTGCCAGCAGCTTAGCCGGGACCGGGGTCACTGAAGCTTTCTTT | CASSLAGTGVTEAFF | once | TRBV7-9 | NA | TRBJ1-1
TGTGCCAGCAGTGCGACAGGGGTTGGTTTCGAAGCTTTCTTT | CASSATGVGFEAFF | few | TRBV6-1 | TRBD1 | TRBJ1-1
TGTGCCAGCAGTGACGGGCCCCCTGGAAGAGCTTTCTTT | CASSDGPPGRAFF | NA | TRBV6-1 | NA | TRBJ1-1
TGTGCCAGCAGTTACCGAGGTTGGGGGGGAGATACGCAGTATTTT | CASSYRGWGGDTQYF | NA | TRBV6-5 | TRBD2 | TRBJ2-3
TGCGCCAGCAGCTTGTCCCACAGGGGACACCAAGAGACCCAGTACTTC | CASSLSHRGHQETQYF | few | TRBV5-1 | TRBD1 | TRBJ2-5
TGTGCCATCAGTGAAATAAGGGACGGTGGCTACACCTTC | CAISEIRDGGYTF | few | TRBV10-3 | NA | TRBJ1-2
TGTGCCAGCAGCTTAGGCCAGGGGGGCCTCAACGAGCAGTACTTC | CASSLGQGGLNEQYF | NA | TRBV7-9 | NA | TRBJ2-7
TGTGCCAGCTCACCTGGACGGGAGTTACGTGGCTACACCTTC | CASSPGRELRGYTF | NA | TRBV18 | NA | TRBJ1-2
TGTGCCAGCAGGGTCGGGGGGCAAGAGACCCAGTACTTC | CASRVGGQETQYF | NA | TRBV6-5 | TRBD2 | TRBJ2-5
TGTGCCAGTAGAAGGGTGAGCCAAGAGACCCAGTACTTC | CASRRVSQETQYF | NA | TRBV19 | NA | TRBJ2-5
TGTGCCAGCAGTGAATTGGGGGATCAGCCCCAGCATTTT | CASSELGDQPQHF | few | TRBV25-1 | NA | TRBJ1-5
TGTGCCAGCAGCTTACGAAGGGAGACCCAGTACTTC | CASSLRRETQYF | NA | TRBV7-9 | NA | TRBJ2-5
TGTGCCACCTCGGGGGCGAACACCGGGGAGCTGTTTTTT | CATSGANTGELFF | few | TRBV6-6 | NA | TRBJ2-2
TGTGCCTGGAGTCTAGGGGGAACAGATACGCAGTATTTT | CAWSLGGTDTQYF | NA | TRBV30 | NA | TRBJ2-3
TGCAGCGTTGCCTCGGGGACAGGGGCTCGGAATGAGCAGTTCTTC | CSVASGTGARNEQFF | NA | TRBV29-1 | TRBD1 | TRBJ2-1
TGTGCCACCAGCAGAGGGGGAGAAACTAACTATGGCTACACCTTC | CATSRGGETNYGYTF | NA | TRBV15 | NA | TRBJ1-2
TGTGCCAGCGCCCCCACAGTGGGAACTGAAGCTTTCTTT | CASAPTVGTEAFF | NA | TRBV6-1 | NA | TRBJ1-1
TGCAGCGTTGAAAGGAGGCTGAACACTGAAGCTTTCTTT | CSVERRLNTEAFF | few | TRBV29-1 | NA | TRBJ1-1
TGCAGCGTGGAGGAGAGACTACAGCTGTTTTTT | CSVEERLQLFF | NA | TRBV29-1 | NA | TRBJ2-2
TGTGCCAGCAGGCCCGGGACAGGCCATAATTCACCCCTCCACTTT | CASRPGTGHNSPLHF | NA | TRBV27 | TRBD1 | TRBJ1-6
TGTGCCAGCAGCCACGCATGGGGGAACACTGAAGCTTTCTTT | CASSHAWGNTEAFF | NA | TRBV6-6 | NA | TRBJ1-1